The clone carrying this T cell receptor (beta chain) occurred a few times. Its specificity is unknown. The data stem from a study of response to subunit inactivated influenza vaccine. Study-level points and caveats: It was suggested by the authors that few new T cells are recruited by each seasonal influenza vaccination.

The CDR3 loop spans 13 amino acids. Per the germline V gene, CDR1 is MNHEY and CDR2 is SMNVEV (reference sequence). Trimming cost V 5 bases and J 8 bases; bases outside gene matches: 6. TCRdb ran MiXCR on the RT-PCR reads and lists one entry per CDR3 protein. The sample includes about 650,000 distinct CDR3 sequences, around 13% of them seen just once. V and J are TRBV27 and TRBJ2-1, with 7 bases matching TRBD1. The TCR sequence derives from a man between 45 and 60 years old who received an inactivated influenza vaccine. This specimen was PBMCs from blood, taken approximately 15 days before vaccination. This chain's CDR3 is CASSVERGHEQFF. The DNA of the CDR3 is TGTGCCAGCAGTGTAGAGAGGGGGCATGAGCAGTTCTTC.